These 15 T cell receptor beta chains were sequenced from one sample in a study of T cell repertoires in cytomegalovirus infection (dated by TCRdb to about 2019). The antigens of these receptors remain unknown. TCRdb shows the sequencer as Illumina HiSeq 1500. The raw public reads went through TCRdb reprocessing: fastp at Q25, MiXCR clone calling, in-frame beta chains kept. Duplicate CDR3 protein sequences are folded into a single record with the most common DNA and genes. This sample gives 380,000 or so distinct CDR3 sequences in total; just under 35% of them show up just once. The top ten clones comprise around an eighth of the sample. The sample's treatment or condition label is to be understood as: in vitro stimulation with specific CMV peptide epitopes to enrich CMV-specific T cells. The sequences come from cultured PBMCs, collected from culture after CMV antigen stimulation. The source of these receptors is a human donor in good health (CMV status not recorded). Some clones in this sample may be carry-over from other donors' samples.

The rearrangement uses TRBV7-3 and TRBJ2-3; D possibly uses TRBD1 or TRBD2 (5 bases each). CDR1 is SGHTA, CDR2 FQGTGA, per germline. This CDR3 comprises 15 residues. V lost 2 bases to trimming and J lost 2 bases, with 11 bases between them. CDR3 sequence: CASSLGHGATDTQYF. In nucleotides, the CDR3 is TGTGCCAGCAGCTTAGGTCACGGGGCCACAGATACGCAGTATTTT.

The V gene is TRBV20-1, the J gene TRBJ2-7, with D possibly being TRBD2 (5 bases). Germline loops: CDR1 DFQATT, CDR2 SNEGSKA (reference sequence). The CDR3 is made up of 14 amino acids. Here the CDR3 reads CRGRRHPWTGEQYV. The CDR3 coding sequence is TGCAGGGGGAGACGGCACCCCTGGACCGGCGAGCAGTACGTC.

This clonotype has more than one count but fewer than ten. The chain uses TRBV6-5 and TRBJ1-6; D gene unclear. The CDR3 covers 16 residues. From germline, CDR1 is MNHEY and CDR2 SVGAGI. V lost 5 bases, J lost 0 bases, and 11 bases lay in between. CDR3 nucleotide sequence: TGTGCCAGCAGTCCCCTACAGAGCTCCTATAATTCACCCCTCCACTTT. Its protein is CASSPLQSSYNSPLHF.

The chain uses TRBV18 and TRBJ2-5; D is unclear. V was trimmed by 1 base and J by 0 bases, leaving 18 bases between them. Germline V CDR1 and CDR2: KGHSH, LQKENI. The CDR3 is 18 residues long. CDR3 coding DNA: TGTGCCAGCTCACCACTTCCCCTTACCGGGCCCCACCAAGAGACCCAGTACTTC. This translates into CASSPLPLTGPHQETQYF.

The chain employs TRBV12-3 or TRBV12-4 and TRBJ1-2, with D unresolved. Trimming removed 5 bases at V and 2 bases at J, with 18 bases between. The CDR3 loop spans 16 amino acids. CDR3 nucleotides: TGTGCCAGCAGTCTCGGGCCACTCTTGACAAACTATGGCTACACCTTC. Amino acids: CASSLGPLLTNYGYTF.

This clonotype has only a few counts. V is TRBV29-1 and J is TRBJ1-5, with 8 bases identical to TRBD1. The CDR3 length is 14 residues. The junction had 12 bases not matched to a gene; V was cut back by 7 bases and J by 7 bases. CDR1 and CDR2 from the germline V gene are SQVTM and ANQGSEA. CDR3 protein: CSANDTGGKQPQHF. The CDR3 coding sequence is TGCAGCGCCAATGATACAGGGGGGAAACAGCCCCAGCATTTT.

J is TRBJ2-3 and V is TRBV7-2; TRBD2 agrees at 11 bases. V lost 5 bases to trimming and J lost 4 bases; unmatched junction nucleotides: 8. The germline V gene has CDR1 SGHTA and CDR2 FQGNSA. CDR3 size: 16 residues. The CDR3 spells CASSRTLAGAADTQYF. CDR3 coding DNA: TGTGCCAGCAGCCGAACACTAGCGGGAGCGGCAGATACGCAGTATTTT.

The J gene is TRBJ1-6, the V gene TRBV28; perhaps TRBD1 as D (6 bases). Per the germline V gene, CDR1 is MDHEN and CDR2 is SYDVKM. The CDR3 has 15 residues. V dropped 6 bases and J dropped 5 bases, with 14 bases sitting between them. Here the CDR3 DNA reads TGTGCCAGCAGCCCCCCGACAGGAAATAATTCACCCCTCCACTTT. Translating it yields CASSPPTGNNSPLHF.

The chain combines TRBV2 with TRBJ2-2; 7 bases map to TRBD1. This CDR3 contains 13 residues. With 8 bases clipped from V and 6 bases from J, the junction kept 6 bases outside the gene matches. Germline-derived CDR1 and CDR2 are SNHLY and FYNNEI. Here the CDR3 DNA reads TGTGCCAGCCGGGGACAGCTAGCCGGGGAGCTGTTTTTT. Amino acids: CASRGQLAGELFF. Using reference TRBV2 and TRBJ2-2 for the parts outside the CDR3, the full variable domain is EPEVTQTPSHQVTQMGQEVILRCVPISNHLYFYWYRQILGQKVEFLVSFYNNEISEKSEIFDDQFSVERPDGSNFTLKIRSTKLEDSAMYFCASRGQLAGELFFGEGSRLTVL.

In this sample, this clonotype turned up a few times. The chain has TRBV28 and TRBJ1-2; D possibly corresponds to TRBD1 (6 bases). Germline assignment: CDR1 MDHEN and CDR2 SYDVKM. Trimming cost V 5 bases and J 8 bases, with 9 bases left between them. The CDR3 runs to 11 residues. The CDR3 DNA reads TGTGCCAGCAGTCAGGGGCTAGGCTACACCTTC. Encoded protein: CASSQGLGYTF.

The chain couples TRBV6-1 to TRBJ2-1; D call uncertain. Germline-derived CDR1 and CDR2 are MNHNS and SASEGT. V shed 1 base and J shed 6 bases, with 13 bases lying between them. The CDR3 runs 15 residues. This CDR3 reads CASSEGIGSVNEQFF. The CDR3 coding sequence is TGTGCCAGCAGTGAAGGGATAGGGTCCGTCAATGAGCAGTTCTTC.

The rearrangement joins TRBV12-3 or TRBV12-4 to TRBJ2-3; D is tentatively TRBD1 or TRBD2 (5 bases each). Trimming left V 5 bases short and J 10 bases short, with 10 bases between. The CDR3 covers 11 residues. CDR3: CASSAPGPQYF. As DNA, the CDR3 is TGTGCCAGCAGTGCCCCGGGGCCGCAGTATTTT.

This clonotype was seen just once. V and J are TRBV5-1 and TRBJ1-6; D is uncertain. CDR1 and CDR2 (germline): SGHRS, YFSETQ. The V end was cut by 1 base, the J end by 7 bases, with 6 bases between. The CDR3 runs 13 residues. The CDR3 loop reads CASSLSENSPLHF. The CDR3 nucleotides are TGCGCCAGCAGCTTGAGCGAAAATTCACCCCTCCACTTT.

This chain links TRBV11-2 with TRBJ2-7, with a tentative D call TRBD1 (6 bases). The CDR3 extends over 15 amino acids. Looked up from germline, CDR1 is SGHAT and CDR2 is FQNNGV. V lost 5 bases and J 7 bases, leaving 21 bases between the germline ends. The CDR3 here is CASSRLTGYYGEQYF. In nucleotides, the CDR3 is TGTGCCAGCAGCAGACTAACAGGGTACTACGGGGAGCAGTACTTC.

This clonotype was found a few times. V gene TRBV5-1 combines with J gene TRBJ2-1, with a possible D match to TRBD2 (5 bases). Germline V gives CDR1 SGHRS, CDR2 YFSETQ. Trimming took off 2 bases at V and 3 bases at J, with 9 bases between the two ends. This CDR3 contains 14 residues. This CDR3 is CASSLERNYNEQFF. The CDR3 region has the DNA TGCGCCAGCAGCTTAGAGCGGAACTACAATGAGCAGTTCTTC.